This T cell receptor (beta chain) is drawn from a study of T-cell memory formation after mild COVID-19 (dated by TCRdb to about 2021). Some background on the complete study: Most TCR sequence clusters were specific to one of the two donors. T-cell clones expanding and contracting after mild COVID-19 in a couple of donors were tracked by longitudinal TCRalpha and TCRbeta repertoire sequencing. The cohort was made up of two young adult volunteers, one female and one male, who were previously healthy. Study-wide findings and limitations: Contracting CD4+ clones were found mainly in CM and EM memory subsets, while CD8+ clones were enriched in EMRA. Whether the second-wave clones peaking on day 37 were SARS-CoV-2 specific was not confirmed. Only a couple of mild cases were covered in the study, and larger cohorts including severe cases with pre-infection samples were considered necessary. Clones contracting from day 15 to 85 had balanced CD4/CD8 phenotypes, while a second wave expanding from day 15 to 37 was biased towards CD4+. Some responding clones were found in pre-infection memory, which suggests that pre-existing cross-reactive memory T cells took part in the SARS-CoV-2 response.

The instrument given in TCRdb is Illumina NovaSeq 6000. TCRalpha and TCRbeta cDNA libraries were constructed by 5'RACE with constant-segment primers, with sample barcodes and unique molecular identifiers being introduced. RNA was extracted from every sample with Trizol reagent. Libraries were amplified in two PCR steps, with a second sample barcode and Illumina TruSeq adapters added in the second step. Sequencing of the libraries was done on an Illumina NovaSeq, producing 2 x 150 bp paired-end reads. The authors' analysis ran thus. Reads were demultiplexed and collapsed into UMI-guided consensus sequences with migec v1.2.7. With mixcr v2.1.11, UMI consensuses were aligned to TRA and TRB V and J templates and assembled into clonotypes. A clonotype was counted as expanded or contracted only if both edgeR and NoisET called the change significant, with noise models trained on biological replicates. For edgeR calls, the cutoffs were a false discovery rate-adjusted p below 0.01 and a log2 fold-change threshold of 1. As an exploratory analysis of dynamics, PCA with hierarchical clustering was applied to max-normalized trajectories of the 1000 most abundant clonotypes. Each responding clone was given a CD4 or CD8 phenotype based on the CD4+ and CD8+ repertoires, which had been sequenced separately. TCRdb trimmed the raw reads at Q25, called clones with MiXCR and kept productive beta chains. Rows with one shared CDR3 protein collapse into an entry with the most common genes and DNA. The V and J calls come from TCRdb's annotation, not from the publication. This sample holds 280,000 or so distinct CDR3 sequences; around 17% were observed only once. Of the sample, 23% is held by the ten largest clones.

Ficoll-Paque density gradient centrifugation was the method used to isolate PBMCs. The germline V gene provides CDR1 SGHVS and CDR2 FNYEAQ. At the junction V is shortened by 5 bases and J by 6 bases, with 15 bases in between. The CDR3 spans 14 residues, from the cysteine through the phenylalanine. The retained sequence is limited to the CDR3, 42 bases, with the frame set at the first base. About this clonotype itself: What antigen it recognizes has not been identified. No base qualities exist here, and no much larger clone lies one base off it.

The source material was PBMCs or a T cell subset sorted from them (not recorded which). The origin of this receptor is a man younger than 30 who had mild COVID-19 (a few samples of this study predate the infection). The sample titles of this study are shuffled in the database, so cell type and time point are left out; the donor was told from shared clones. The V and J genes are TRBV7-6 and TRBJ2-3; no D segment can be confidently identified. The nucleotide sequence is given as TGTGCCAGCAGCCCGGTGGGGTCCGCCGATACGCAGTATTTT. It encodes CASSPVGSADTQYF.